These T cell receptor beta chains were read from a single sample in a study of blood T cell repertoires in COVID-19. Sequencing was performed with immunoSEQ multiplex PCR; in TCRdb, only in-frame clones are kept and a portion is missing. The data contain 200,000 or so clones, roughly 79% of them singletons. Specimen: peripheral blood. The origin of the receptors is a woman older than 75 with COVID-19, enrolled during active disease. CDR3s leave out the opening cysteine and the closing phenylalanine or tryptophan. The order of the fields is J gene, D gene, clone size, V gene, CDR3 protein. D genes are given only for firm matches. Where a row states a size, it is once, few, many or the class of an expanded clone; other rows omit it.

J: TRBJ1-1
D: NA
size: NA
V: TRBV28
CDR3: ASSPEVNTEAF

J: TRBJ2-7
D: TRBD1
size: few
V: TRBV9
CDR3: ASSPRGTGGPEQY

J: TRBJ1-1
D: NA
size: once
V: TRBV9
CDR3: ASSVTGNTEAF

J: TRBJ2-7
D: NA
size: NA
V: TRBV5-5
CDR3: ASSLTAGSYEQY

J: TRBJ1-6
D: TRBD1
size: NA
V: TRBV5-4
CDR3: ASSLVGQSNSPLH

J: TRBJ1-2
D: TRBD1
size: NA
V: TRBV19
CDR3: ASSTSRTGTRGYT

J: TRBJ2-1
D: NA
size: NA
V: TRBV5-1
CDR3: ASRGSYNEQF

J: TRBJ1-6
D: TRBD1
size: NA
V: TRBV7-2
CDR3: ASSDGTAFYSPLH

J: TRBJ2-5
D: TRBD1
size: NA
V: TRBV19
CDR3: ASRGSETQY

J: TRBJ2-7
D: NA
size: NA
V: TRBV19
CDR3: ASSIFYSSYEQY

J: TRBJ1-5
D: NA
size: few
V: TRBV28
CDR3: ASSFTGSRGNQPQH

J: TRBJ2-3
D: TRBD2
size: NA
V: TRBV5-1
CDR3: ASSLILLAGGTDTQY

J: TRBJ1-2
D: TRBD1
size: few
V: TRBV4-2
CDR3: ASSQAGQRLYGYT

J: TRBJ1-2
D: NA
size: few
V: TRBV14
CDR3: ASSQAPDFYGYT

J: TRBJ1-6
D: NA
size: NA
V: TRBV5-1
CDR3: ASSLEYPAGRNSPLH

J: TRBJ1-1
D: NA
size: few
V: TRBV5-1
CDR3: ASSLGSSRGLHTEAF

J: TRBJ1-3
D: NA
size: NA
V: TRBV2
CDR3: ASTARRGNTIY

J: TRBJ1-1
D: NA
size: few
V: TRBV7-2
CDR3: ASSLGTVTEAF

J: TRBJ2-7
D: NA
size: NA
V: TRBV10-3
CDR3: AISPGSTEQY

J: TRBJ2-5
D: NA
size: NA
V: TRBV3-1/TRBV3-2
CDR3: ASSPHLGGGPLEETQY

J: TRBJ2-7
D: TRBD1
size: NA
V: TRBV5-1
CDR3: ASSMGQGGEQY

J: TRBJ2-7
D: TRBD2
size: NA
V: TRBV27
CDR3: ASRRLAGSYEQY

J: TRBJ1-1
D: NA
size: NA
V: TRBV11-3
CDR3: ASQTRMNTEAF

J: TRBJ2-7
D: TRBD2
size: NA
V: TRBV7-9
CDR3: ASSLLREAAGEQY

J: TRBJ1-2
D: TRBD1
size: NA
V: TRBV7-2
CDR3: ASSLGGDRGSYT

J: TRBJ1-1
D: NA
size: NA
V: TRBV11-3
CDR3: ASSLGGCEAF

J: TRBJ2-7
D: TRBD1
size: NA
V: TRBV5-1
CDR3: ASSLSLGQAAYEQY

J: TRBJ2-1
D: NA
size: once
V: TRBV6-5
CDR3: ASSYSSRGEQF